What follows describes a single T cell receptor beta chain. Assay used: immunoSEQ multiplex PCR; TCRdb lists only in-frame clones, some missing. This sample's clone table lists some 150,000 clones. After removal of 0 bases from V and 13 bases from J, the junction contained 6 bases not matched to a gene. From germline, CDR1 is SGHNT and CDR2 YYREEE (reference sequence). This CDR3 is built from 14 residues. This sample stems from a study of T cell responses to AZD1222 COVID-19 vaccine. Sequenced: peripheral blood. This chain uses TRBV5-4 with TRBJ1-6, with 8 bases fitting TRBD1. The source is an adult in good health. CDR3 coding DNA: TGTGCCAGCAGCTTGGCGGGACAGGTCAAGCCCCTCCACTTT. It specifies CASSLAGQVKPLHF.